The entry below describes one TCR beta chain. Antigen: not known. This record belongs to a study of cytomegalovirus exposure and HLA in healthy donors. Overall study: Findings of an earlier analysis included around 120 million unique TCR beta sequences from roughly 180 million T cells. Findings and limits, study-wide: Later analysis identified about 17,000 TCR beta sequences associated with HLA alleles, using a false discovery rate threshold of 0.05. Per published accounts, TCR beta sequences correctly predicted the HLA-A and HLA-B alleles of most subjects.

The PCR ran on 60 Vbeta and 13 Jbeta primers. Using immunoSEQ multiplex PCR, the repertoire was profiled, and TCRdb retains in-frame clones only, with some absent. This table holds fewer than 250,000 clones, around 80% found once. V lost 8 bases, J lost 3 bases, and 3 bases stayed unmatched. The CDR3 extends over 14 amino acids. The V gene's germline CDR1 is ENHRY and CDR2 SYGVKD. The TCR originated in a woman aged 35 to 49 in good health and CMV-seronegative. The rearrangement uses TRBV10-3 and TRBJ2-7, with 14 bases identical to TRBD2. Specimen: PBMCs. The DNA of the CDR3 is TGTGCCATCGCCGGGACTAGCGGGAGCTACGAGCAGTACTTC. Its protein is CAIAGTSGSYEQYF.